The source of this TCR beta chain is a study of control samples from healthy donors and cancer patients. Assay used: immunoSEQ multiplex PCR; TCRdb lists only in-frame clones, some missing. The data contain roughly 100,000 clones, roughly 90% of them singletons. This clone came up once. This CDR3 has 13 residues. CDR1 and CDR2 (germline): KGHSH, LQKENI. The V end lost 6 bases, the J end lost 5 bases, and 10 bases lay between the germline ends. Material for sequencing was PBMCs. The chain combines TRBV18 with TRBJ1-4; D not resolved. This clonotype was obtained from a man aged 55 to 70 with lung cancer. The CDR3 coding sequence is TGTGCCAGCTCTCTGGGCCTGAATGAAAAACTGTTTTTT. Its translation is CASSLGLNEKLFF.